The 21 T cell receptor beta chains in this list originate from one sample, sequenced in a study of blood T cell repertoires in COVID-19. Method: immunoSEQ multiplex PCR; TCRdb's copy keeps in-frame clones and lacks some. The data hold 150,000 or so clones, with about 88% observed a single time. Sequencing used peripheral blood. These receptors came from a man aged 55 to 70 with acute or convalescent COVID-19.

This clone was seen a handful of times. The rearrangement uses TRBV14 and TRBJ2-7; 7 nucleotides match TRBD1. This CDR3 has 15 residues. Germline V gene sequence: CDR1 SGHDN, CDR2 FVKESK. Trimming removed 1 base from V and 3 bases from J; junction bases left unmatched: 6. The CDR3 sequence is CASSQGTGTYYEQYF. For the CDR3, the DNA is TGTGCCAGCAGCCAAGGGACAGGAACCTACTACGAGCAGTACTTC.

J is TRBJ2-6 and V is TRBV27; 9 bases agree with TRBD1. The V gene end was trimmed by 7 bases and the J gene end by 2 bases; junction bases not matched to a gene: 6. The CDR3 loop spans 16 amino acids. Looked up from germline, CDR1 is MNHEY and CDR2 is SMNVEV (reference sequence). CDR3 loop: CASKGTGYAGANVLTF. In nucleotides, the CDR3 is TGTGCCAGCAAAGGGACAGGGTATGCTGGGGCCAACGTCCTGACTTTC.

The chain joins TRBV3-1 (or the pseudogene TRBV3-2) to TRBJ2-1; 9 positions agree with TRBD1. The V gene's germline CDR1 is LGHDT and CDR2 YNNKEL (reference sequence). V shed 6 bases, J shed 0 bases, and the junction held 12 bases outside the gene matches. CDR3 size: 18 residues. This CDR3 is CASRGGPGTGSSYNEQFF. The CDR3 nucleotides are TGTGCCAGCAGGGGGGGACCTGGGACAGGGAGCTCCTACAATGAGCAGTTCTTC.

Notes on this clone: The junction and the germline gene differ at one end; a read error may be behind it. The chain has TRBV6-5 and TRBJ2-7; 7 bases are shared with TRBD1. Germline V CDR1 and CDR2: MNHEY, SVGAGI. This CDR3 has 11 residues. Written as DNA, the CDR3 is TGTGCCAGCAGGTTCGACAGGGCAAAGCACTTC. It yields the protein CASRFDRAKHF.

Many counts were recorded for this clone. The rearrangement uses TRBV9 and TRBJ1-2, with a tentative D call TRBD1 (5 bases). CDR1 is SGDLS and CDR2 is YYNGEE in the germline V gene. Trimming took off 0 bases at V and 0 bases at J, with 15 bases between the two ends. The CDR3 spans 17 residues. DNA of the CDR3: TGTGCCAGCAGCGTAGTACCCGGACAAGCTTCTAACTATGGCTACACCTTC. Translation: CASSVVPGQASNYGYTF.

The chain employs TRBV10-2 and TRBJ1-2; D remains unclear. CDR3 length: 13 residues. Trimming cost V 3 bases and J 1 base, with 6 bases left between them. Germline CDR1 WSHSY, CDR2 SAAADI. The CDR3 here is CASSDPGNYGYTF. CDR3 DNA: TGCGCCAGCAGTGATCCGGGTAACTATGGCTACACCTTC.

The genes are TRBV11-3 and TRBJ1-1; D ambiguous. The CDR3 consists of 14 residues. V shed 3 bases and J shed 1 base, with 9 bases lying between them. CDR1 SGHNT and CDR2 YENEEA come from the germline V gene. CDR3 amino acids: CASSFSSQNTEAFF. CDR3 DNA: TGTGCCAGCAGCTTTAGCAGCCAGAACACTGAAGCTTTCTTT.

The rearrangement uses TRBV2 and TRBJ1-2; TRBD1 is a possible D gene (5 bases). Trimming left V 8 bases short and J 2 bases short, with 12 bases between. CDR1 is SNHLY and CDR2 is FYNNEI in the germline V gene. This CDR3 comprises 13 residues. The CDR3 spells CASRPRGNYGYTF. The CDR3 region has the DNA TGTGCCAGCCGTCCGCGGGGGAACTATGGCTACACCTTC.

The chain employs TRBV4-1 and TRBJ1-5; 10 bases align to TRBD1. CDR3 size: 18 residues. J lost 4 bases, V lost 6 bases, and 15 bases had no gene match. CDR1 and CDR2 (germline): MGHRA, YSYEKL. Here the CDR3 reads CASSRKMGTGEGNQPQHF. In DNA form, the CDR3 reads TGCGCCAGCAGTCGCAAAATGGGGACAGGGGAGGGGAATCAGCCCCAGCATTTT.

The chain employs TRBV10-3 and TRBJ2-3; D might be TRBD1 (6 bases). The CDR3 is made up of 15 amino acids. V was trimmed by 3 bases and J by 5 bases, leaving 15 bases between them. Germline CDR1 ENHRY, CDR2 SYGVKD. CDR3 loop: CAISEPGAEGDTQYF. As DNA, the CDR3 is TGTGCCATCAGTGAACCAGGGGCAGAAGGAGATACGCAGTATTTT.

The V and J genes are TRBV7-9 and TRBJ1-2, with 10 bases that match TRBD1. CDR3 size: 12 residues. Germline values: CDR1 SEHNR, CDR2 FQNEAQ (reference sequence). With 5 bases clipped from V and 8 bases from J, the junction kept 2 bases outside the gene matches. The CDR3 loop reads CASSTTGGGYTF. CDR3 bases: TGTGCCAGCAGCACGACAGGGGGCGGCTACACCTTC.

This chain uses TRBV6-5 with TRBJ2-3; 9 bases match TRBD1. Germline lookup yields CDR1 MNHEY and CDR2 SVGAGI. The CDR3 runs to 14 residues. Trimming removed 6 bases from V and 4 bases from J; junction bases left unmatched: 5. The DNA of the CDR3 is TGTGCCAGCAGGCCGGGACAGGGTGCAGATACGCAGTATTTT. Residues: CASRPGQGADTQYF.

The chain is built from TRBV4-3 and TRBJ2-1, with 9 bases identical to TRBD1. Germline V gene sequence: CDR1 LGHNA, CDR2 YSLEER. J gave up 4 bases and V 5 bases, and 15 bases lay outside the gene matches. The CDR3 sequence is 18 residues long. Here the CDR3 DNA reads TGCGCCAGCAGCAGATTTACCCCCAGGACAGGGGATTACAATGAGCAGTTCTTC. Translation gives CASSRFTPRTGDYNEQFF.

This chain connects TRBV5-8 to TRBJ1-2; weak D call: TRBD1 (6 bases). The germline V gene encodes CDR1 SGHTS and CDR2 YDEGEE. Between the trimmed V and J ends, which lost 0 bases and 7 bases, there was a span of 13 bases. This CDR3 has 14 residues. The CDR3 reads CASSLAGPGVGYTF. For the CDR3, the DNA is TGTGCCAGCAGCTTGGCAGGCCCAGGGGTTGGCTACACCTTC.

Here the CDR3 DNA reads TGTGCCAGCAGCTTAGATGCTAGCGGGGCCTACGAGCAGTACGTC. Amino acids: CASSLDASGAYEQYV. The J gene is TRBJ2-7, the V gene TRBV11-2; 9 nucleotides match TRBD2. The CDR3 sequence is 15 residues long. Germline loops: CDR1 SGHAT, CDR2 FQNNGV. V was clipped by 0 bases and J by 2 bases; unmatched bases: 2.

This chain joins TRBV3-1 (or the pseudogene TRBV3-2) and TRBJ1-2, with 9 bases aligning to TRBD1. CDR1 and CDR2 (germline): LGHDT, YNNKEL (reference sequence). This CDR3 region has 16 residues. J gave up 4 bases and V 5 bases, and 11 bases lay outside the gene matches. The chain's CDR3 is CASSSSLGQGFYGYTF. The CDR3 region has the DNA TGTGCCAGCAGCTCCTCCTTAGGACAGGGGTTCTATGGCTACACCTTC.

The gene calls are TRBV5-4 and TRBJ2-1; 10 bases fit TRBD1. The junction had 4 bases not matched to a gene; V was cut back by 3 bases and J by 7 bases. The CDR3 spans 14 residues. Germline V gene sequence: CDR1 SGHNT, CDR2 YYREEE (reference sequence). CDR3 in amino acids: CASSSPGQGNEQFF. As DNA, the CDR3 is TGTGCCAGCAGCTCTCCGGGACAGGGGAATGAGCAGTTCTTC.

The J gene is TRBJ1-2, the V gene TRBV5-5, with D perhaps matching TRBD1 (5 bases). CDR3 length equals 16 residues. Germline CDR1 and CDR2: SGHKS and YYEKEE (reference sequence). Trimming cost V 0 bases and J 1 base, with 13 bases left between them. This chain's CDR3 is CASSLEPRVFNYGYTF. The CDR3 DNA is TGTGCCAGCAGCTTGGAGCCCAGGGTATTTAACTATGGCTACACCTTC.

In this sample, this clone turned up once. The chain carries TRBV4-1 and TRBJ1-6; possibly TRBD1 for D (5 bases). The CDR3 consists of 15 residues. The germline gives CDR1 MGHRA, CDR2 YSYEKL. V was shortened by 0 bases and J by 10 bases, with 13 bases between the two germline ends. The CDR3 protein is CASSQDGGLGSPLHF. CDR3 coding DNA: TGCGCCAGCAGCCAAGACGGGGGTCTGGGATCACCCCTCCACTTT.

V is TRBV5-4 and J is TRBJ1-2; D not certain. This CDR3 has 15 residues. Per germline, CDR1 SGHNT and CDR2 YYREEE (reference sequence). V gave up 9 bases and J gave up 1 base, with 19 bases separating them. In DNA, the CDR3 is TGTGCCACCCAACGAGAACCGGGTCATAACTATGGCTACACCTTC. This sequence encodes CATQREPGHNYGYTF.

The gene calls are TRBV27 and TRBJ2-1; no reliable D call. Germline-derived CDR1 and CDR2 are MNHEY and SMNVEV (reference sequence). Trimming removed 6 bases at V and 9 bases at J, with 15 bases between. The CDR3 length is 13 residues. The CDR3 DNA reads TGTGCCAGCAGCCGACCGACGCGCGGTGAGCAGTTCTTC. This encodes CASSRPTRGEQFF.